This section outlines one TCR beta chain sequence together with its context. The antigen is unknown. The CDR3 loop spans 16 amino acids. Germline V gives CDR1 SGHVS, CDR2 FNYEAQ. V was pared by 6 bases and J by 0 bases, with 12 bases between. PCR was performed using 60 Vbeta and 13 Jbeta primers. Under the authors' procedure: Roughly 11 million shared chains were among the approximately 80 million unique TCR beta chains that a later analysis counted. The assay was immunoSEQ multiplex PCR, and TCRdb's table has in-frame clones only and misses some. D and trimming were read from the DNA, whereas the V and J calls and clone size are those reported in that table. The table includes about 110,000 clones, around 75% detected once. The record originates from a study of cytomegalovirus exposure and HLA in healthy donors. General study points: It emerged from a later analysis that several of the most significant clusters appeared to be linked to common viral pathogens. The listing of about 150 TCR beta chains classed them as cytomegalovirus-associated.

Sequenced sample: PBMCs. This receptor was obtained from a man aged 30 to 39 in good health and CMV-seronegative. V usage is TRBV7-6 and J usage is TRBJ1-6; weak D call: TRBD1 (6 bases). This CDR3 reads CASSSGASSYNSPLHF. CDR3 bases: TGTGCCAGCAGTTCAGGGGCGAGCTCCTATAATTCACCCCTCCACTTT.